The clone carrying this TCR beta chain was detected once. Other nucleotide sequences in the sample specify the same CDR3. No treatment had been given to any patient before thyroid surgery. This sample was taken from a study of metastatic and nonmetastatic thyroid tumors. This CDR3 region has 14 residues. The J segment lost 6 bases and the V segment lost 6 bases, leaving 11 bases of the junction unmatched. Germline assignment: CDR1 DFQATT and CDR2 SNEGSKA (reference sequence). Using MiXCR, TCRdb re-called clones from the PCR reads. In the table there are about 32,000 clones, 20% to 25% of which are singletons.

This TCR came from a female donor with papillary thyroid cancer or a benign thyroid nodule (not recorded which). Some clones in this sample may be carry-over from other donors' samples. The chain couples TRBV20-1 to TRBJ2-4; TRBD1 matches 7 bases. Material: blood. The CDR3 DNA reads TGCAGTGCCAGGCGGACAGGTCGGGGAAACATTCAGTACTTC. Residues: CSARRTGRGNIQYF.